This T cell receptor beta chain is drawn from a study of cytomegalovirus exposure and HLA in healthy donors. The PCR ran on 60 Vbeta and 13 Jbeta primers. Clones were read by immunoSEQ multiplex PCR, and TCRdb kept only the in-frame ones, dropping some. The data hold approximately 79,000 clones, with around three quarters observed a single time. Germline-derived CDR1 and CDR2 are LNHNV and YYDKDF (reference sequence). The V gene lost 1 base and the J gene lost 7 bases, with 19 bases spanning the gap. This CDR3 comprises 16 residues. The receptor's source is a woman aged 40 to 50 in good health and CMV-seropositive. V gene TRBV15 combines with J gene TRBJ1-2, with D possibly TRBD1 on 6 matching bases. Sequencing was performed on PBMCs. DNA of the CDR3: TGTGCCACCAGCAGAGGTGGGGGCGATGGTCTCGGTGGCTACACCTTC. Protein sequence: CATSRGGGDGLGGYTF. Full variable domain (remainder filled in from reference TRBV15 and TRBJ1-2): DAMVIQNPRYQVTQFGKPVTLSCSQTLNHNVMYWYQQKSSQAPKLLFHYYDKDFNNEADTPDNFQSRRPNTSFCFLDIRSPGLGDTAMYLCATSRGGGDGLGGYTFGSGTRLTVV.